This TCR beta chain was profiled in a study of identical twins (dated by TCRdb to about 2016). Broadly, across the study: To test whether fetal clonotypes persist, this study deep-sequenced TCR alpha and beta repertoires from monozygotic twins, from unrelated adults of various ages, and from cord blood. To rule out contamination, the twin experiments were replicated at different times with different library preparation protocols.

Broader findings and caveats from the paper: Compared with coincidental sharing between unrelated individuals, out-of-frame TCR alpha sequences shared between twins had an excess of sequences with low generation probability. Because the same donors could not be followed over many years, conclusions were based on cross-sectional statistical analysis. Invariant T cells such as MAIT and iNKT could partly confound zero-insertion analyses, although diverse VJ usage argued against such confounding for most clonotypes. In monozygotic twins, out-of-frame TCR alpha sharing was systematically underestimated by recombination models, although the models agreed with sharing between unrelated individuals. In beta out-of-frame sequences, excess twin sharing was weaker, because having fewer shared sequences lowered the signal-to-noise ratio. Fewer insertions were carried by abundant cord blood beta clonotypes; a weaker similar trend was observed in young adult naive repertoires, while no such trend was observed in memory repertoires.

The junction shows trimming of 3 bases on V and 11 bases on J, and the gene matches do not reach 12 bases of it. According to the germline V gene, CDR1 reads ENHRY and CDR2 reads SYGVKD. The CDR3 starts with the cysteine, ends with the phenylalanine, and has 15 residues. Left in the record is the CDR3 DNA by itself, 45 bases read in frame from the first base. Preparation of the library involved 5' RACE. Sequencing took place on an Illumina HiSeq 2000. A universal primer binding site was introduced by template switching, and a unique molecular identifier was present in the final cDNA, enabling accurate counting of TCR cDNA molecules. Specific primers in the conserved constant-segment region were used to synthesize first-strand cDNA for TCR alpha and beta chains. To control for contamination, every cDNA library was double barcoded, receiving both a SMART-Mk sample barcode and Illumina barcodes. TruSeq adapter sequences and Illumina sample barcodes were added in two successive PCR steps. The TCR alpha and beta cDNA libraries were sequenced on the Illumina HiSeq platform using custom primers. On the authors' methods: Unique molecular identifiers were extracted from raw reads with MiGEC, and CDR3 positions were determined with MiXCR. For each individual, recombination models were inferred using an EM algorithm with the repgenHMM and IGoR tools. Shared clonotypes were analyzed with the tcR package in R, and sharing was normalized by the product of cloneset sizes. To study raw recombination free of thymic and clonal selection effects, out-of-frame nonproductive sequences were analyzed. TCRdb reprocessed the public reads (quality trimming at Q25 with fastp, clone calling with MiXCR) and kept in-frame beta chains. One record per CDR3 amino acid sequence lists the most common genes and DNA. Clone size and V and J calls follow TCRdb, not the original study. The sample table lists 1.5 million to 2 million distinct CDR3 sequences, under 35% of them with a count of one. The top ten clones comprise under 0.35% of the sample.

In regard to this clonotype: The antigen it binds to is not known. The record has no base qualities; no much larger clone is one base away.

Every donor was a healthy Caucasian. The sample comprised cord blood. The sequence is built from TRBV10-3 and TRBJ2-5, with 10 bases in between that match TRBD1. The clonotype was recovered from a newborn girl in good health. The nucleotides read TGTGCCATCAGTGAATTGGGGACAGGGGAGCATGAGCAGTACTTC. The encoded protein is CAISELGTGEHEQYF.